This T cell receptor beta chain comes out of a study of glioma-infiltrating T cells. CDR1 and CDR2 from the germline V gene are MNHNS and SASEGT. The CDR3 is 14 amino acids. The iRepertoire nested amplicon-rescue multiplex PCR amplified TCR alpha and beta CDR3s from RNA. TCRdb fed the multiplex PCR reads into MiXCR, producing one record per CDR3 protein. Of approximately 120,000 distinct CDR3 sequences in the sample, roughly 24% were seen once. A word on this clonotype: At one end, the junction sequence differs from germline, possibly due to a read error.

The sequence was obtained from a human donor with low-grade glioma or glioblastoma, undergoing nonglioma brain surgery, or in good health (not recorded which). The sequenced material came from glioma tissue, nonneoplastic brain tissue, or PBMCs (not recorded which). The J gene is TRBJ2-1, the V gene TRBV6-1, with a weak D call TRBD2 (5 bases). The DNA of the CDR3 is TGTGCAAGCAGTCCGGCTAGCTCCTGGGATGAGCAGTTCTTC. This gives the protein CASSPASSWDEQFF.